This T cell receptor beta chain was obtained from a study of blood T cell repertoires in COVID-19. About the study: PBMCs, B-cell-depleted T cells, or T cells were the source of the cDNA or gDNA that made up the material.

This clone was seen once. V was clipped by 7 bases and J by 5 bases; unmatched bases: 5. This CDR3 region has 12 residues. The germline gives CDR1 SGHAT, CDR2 FQNNGV. As handled by the study authors: Nucleated cell number was recorded as an estimate derived from reference gene primer amplification. TCRdb's copy holds only in-frame clones and misses some; the assay was immunoSEQ multiplex PCR. That table furnishes V, J and clone size, whereas the DNA furnished D and trimming. The repertoire has around 90,000 clones, 81% of them found once; the top ten carry less than 15%. Input material: peripheral blood. The source of this sequence is a human donor in a cohort sampled during active COVID-19. V gene TRBV11-2 combines with J gene TRBJ2-7; the match to TRBD2 covers 7 bases. The CDR3 DNA reads TGTGCCAGCACATGGGGGGGGAACGAGCAGTACTTC. Its translation is CASTWGGNEQYF.